This T cell receptor (beta chain) derives from a study of neurological immune-mediated disorders. The study, taken as a whole, reports: None of the CDR3 amino acid sequences of expanded clones were shared across subjects, and this suggested private repertoires in all groups.

In TCRdb, the 5' RACE reads were re-called with MiXCR into one record per CDR3 protein. The sample consists of 35,000 to 45,000 distinct CDR3 sequences, 11% of them appearing once. This clonotype was found many times. Its antigen remains unknown. V was pared by 5 bases and J by 5 bases, with 12 bases between. Germline V gene data show CDR1 as MNHEY and CDR2 as SMNVEV (reference sequence). CDR3 length: 13 residues. The material sequenced was CD4+ T cells from blood. This receptor was identified in a woman in her twenties or thirties with HTLV-1-associated myelopathy (HAM/TSP). The rearrangement uses TRBV27 and TRBJ1-2, with D perhaps TRBD1 (6 bases). In DNA form, the CDR3 reads TGTGCCAGCAGTCCCCGAGGGGGGTATGGCTACACCTTC. Amino acids: CASSPRGGYGYTF.